The next 8 T cell receptor beta chains were all read from a single sample in a study of shared clonotypes between healthy human individuals. Produced via immunoSEQ multiplex PCR; TCRdb's table is partial and in-frame only. Of 850,000 to 1,100,000 clones listed, approximately 80% are singletons. The sample taken for sequencing was memory CD4+ T cells from PBMCs. Subset: CD45RA-negative fraction. Source of these receptors: a man aged 18 to 30 in good health. Some clones in this sample may be carry-over from other donors' samples.

Only one count was recorded for this clone. The chain combines TRBV27 with TRBJ2-2; the D gene is possibly TRBD1 (6 bases). The CDR3 loop spans 16 amino acids. The germline gives CDR1 MNHEY, CDR2 SMNVEV (reference sequence). V was clipped by 7 bases and J by 4 bases, with 19 bases between them. CDR3 in amino acids: CASTKSPGHITGELFF. The DNA of the CDR3 is TGTGCCAGCACTAAAAGCCCGGGACACATCACCGGGGAGCTGTTTTTT.

The CDR3 DNA reads TGCGCCAGCAGATGGGCGGCAGGGGTCTACAATGAGCAGTTCTTC. This translates into CASRWAAGVYNEQFF. This chain uses TRBV5-1 with TRBJ2-1; weak D call: TRBD1 (6 bases). The CDR3 is 15 residues long. The germline gives CDR1 SGHRS, CDR2 YFSETQ. Between the trimmed V and J ends, which lost 5 bases and 3 bases, there was a span of 15 bases.

The chain couples TRBV20-1 to TRBJ1-1; unclear D gene. V lost 0 bases to trimming and J lost 10 bases, with 9 bases between them. The germline V gene encodes CDR1 DFQATT and CDR2 SNEGSKA (reference sequence). This CDR3 is 11 amino acids long. DNA for the CDR3: TGCAGTGCTAGAGATCCCCCTGGAGCTTTCTTT. Translated: CSARDPPGAFF.

This chain joins TRBV19 and TRBJ2-1; 7 nucleotides match TRBD2. This CDR3 has 14 residues. Germline assignment: CDR1 LNHDA and CDR2 SQIVND (reference sequence). J was trimmed by 5 bases and V by 3 bases; bases with no gene match: 4. CDR3 sequence: CASSMRLADNEQFF. CDR3 DNA sequence: TGTGCCAGTAGTATGCGGCTAGCGGACAATGAGCAGTTCTTC.

The rearrangement joins TRBV6-5 to TRBJ1-5; D perhaps matches TRBD1 (6 bases). The CDR3 totals 15 residues. V lost 5 bases to trimming and J lost 4 bases, with 15 bases between them. Germline assignment: CDR1 MNHEY and CDR2 SVGAGI. The CDR3 here is CASSPLQGNNQPQHF. CDR3 nucleotides: TGTGCCAGCAGTCCATTACAGGGAAATAATCAGCCCCAGCATTTT.

This clone was observed a handful of times. This chain joins TRBV28 and TRBJ1-5; the D is unclear. Germline values: CDR1 MDHEN, CDR2 SYDVKM. The V and J ends lost 8 bases and 6 bases respectively, with 17 bases between them. This CDR3 is 14 amino acids long. DNA for the CDR3: TGTGCCAGCCGGAGAGAGAGAGGCGGTCAGCCCCAGCATTTT. This gives the protein CASRRERGGQPQHF.

This rearrangement joins TRBV19 to TRBJ1-5; 11 nucleotides line up with TRBD1. V dropped 6 bases and J dropped 4; count of bases not matched to a gene: 5. The germline V gene encodes CDR1 LNHDA and CDR2 SQIVND (reference sequence). The CDR3 contains 15 residues. The CDR3 sequence: CASRPGTGGNQPQHF. CDR3 bases: TGTGCCAGTAGGCCCGGGACAGGGGGGAATCAGCCCCAGCATTTT.

V usage is TRBV28 and J usage is TRBJ2-1; TRBD1 might be the D (5 bases). The CDR3 runs to 14 residues. Trimming stripped 3 bases from V and 6 bases from J, with 12 bases between. Germline CDR1 reads MDHEN; CDR2 reads SYDVKM. CDR3 nucleotides: TGTGCCAGCAGTTTCCCCAGGGTCCCCAATGAGCAGTTCTTC. Protein sequence: CASSFPRVPNEQFF.